One sample yielded the 25 T cell receptor beta chains listed below, sequenced in a study of shared clonotypes between healthy human individuals. Terminally differentiated effector memory CD45RA+ cells were excluded by CCR7 positive selection of CD45RO-negative cells. Assay used: immunoSEQ multiplex PCR; TCRdb lists only in-frame clones, some missing. The table lists millions of clones, just over 90% of them singletons. Material: naive CD8+ T cells from PBMCs. The receptor source for this set is a man between 18 and 35 years old in good health. Some clones in this sample may be carry-over from other donors' samples.

This clone was recorded only once. V gene TRBV9 combines with J gene TRBJ2-7; possibly TRBD1 or TRBD2 for D (5 bases each). Trimming left V 2 bases short and J 6 bases short, with 12 bases between. Per the germline V gene, CDR1 is SGDLS and CDR2 is YYNGEE. This CDR3 is 13 amino acids long. This chain's CDR3 is CASSVTDGGEQYF. The CDR3 DNA reads TGTGCCAGCAGCGTTACAGATGGGGGCGAGCAGTACTTC. The full variable domain, rest sourced from reference TRBV9 and TRBJ2-7, is DSGVTQTPKHLITATGQRVTLRCSPRSGDLSVYWYQQSLDQGLQFLIQYYNGEERAKGNILERFSAQQFPDLHSELNLSSLELGDSALYFCASSVTDGGEQYFGPGTRLTVT.

CDR3 nucleotide sequence: TGTGCCAGCAGTTTGCGAGGGAGGACTCAAAACATTCAGTACTTC. Its translation: CASSLRGRTQNIQYF. The chain carries TRBV27 and TRBJ2-4; maybe TRBD2 (6 bases). The germline CDR1 and CDR2 sequences are MNHEY and SMNVEV (reference sequence). The CDR3 length is 15 residues. Trimming removed 3 bases at V and 5 bases at J, with 14 bases between.

V usage is TRBV7-8 and J usage is TRBJ2-1; 7 bases align to TRBD2. The junction had 11 bases not matched to a gene; V was cut back by 0 bases and J by 3 bases. CDR3 length: 18 residues. In germline, CDR1 is SGHVS, CDR2 FQNEAQ. CDR3 in DNA: TGTGCCAGCAGCTTAGCCCCTGCGAGCGGGGTGATCTACAATGAGCAGTTCTTC. It codes for CASSLAPASGVIYNEQFF.

This rearrangement joins TRBV11-1 to TRBJ2-1; TRBD2 matches at 8 bases. Germline values: CDR1 SGHAT, CDR2 FQDESV (reference sequence). CDR3 size: 14 residues. V was clipped by 5 bases and J by 9 bases; unmatched bases: 9. The DNA of the CDR3 is TGTGCCAGCAGCATTAGCGGGAATCGCGGTGAGCAGTTCTTC. Translation: CASSISGNRGEQFF.

The gene calls are TRBV28 and TRBJ2-7; D is possibly TRBD2 (6 bases). The V end lost 6 bases, the J end lost 0 bases, and 15 bases lay between the germline ends. From germline, CDR1 is MDHEN and CDR2 SYDVKM. The CDR3 extends over 15 amino acids. The CDR3 region has the DNA TGTGCCAGCAGGGAGGGATATCAGAGCTCCTACGAGCAGTACTTC. Protein: CASREGYQSSYEQYF.

The V gene is TRBV29-1, the J gene TRBJ1-1; the D gene is possibly TRBD1 (5 bases). This CDR3 has 13 amino acids. Per the germline V gene, CDR1 is SQVTM and CDR2 is ANQGSEA. V lost 7 bases to trimming and J lost 5 bases, with 17 bases between them. The CDR3 loop reads CSADPGSDTEAFF. CDR3 coding DNA: TGCAGCGCTGACCCAGGGTCGGATACTGAAGCTTTCTTT.

The chain joins TRBV7-3 to TRBJ1-5; D gene uncertain. In germline, CDR1 is SGHTA, CDR2 FQGTGA. V shed 5 bases and J shed 7 bases, with 12 bases lying between them. This CDR3 is built from 13 residues. Here the CDR3 reads CASSIGILQPQHF. CDR3 DNA sequence: TGTGCCAGCAGCATAGGAATTTTGCAGCCCCAGCATTTT.

The chain employs TRBV9 and TRBJ2-7; 9 bases line up with TRBD1. The CDR3 has 14 amino acids. V shed 5 bases, J shed 12 bases, and the junction held 15 bases outside the gene matches. In germline, CDR1 is SGDLS, CDR2 YYNGEE. Here the CDR3 DNA reads TGTGCCAGCAGTAAGTGGGACAGGGCTTGCGGGTGGTACTTC. This codes for CASSKWDRACGWYF.

The table lists this clone with a count of one. The gene calls are TRBV28 and TRBJ1-5; 9 nucleotides agree with TRBD1. J was trimmed by 5 bases and V by 3 bases; bases with no gene match: 5. The CDR3 is made up of 15 amino acids. Germline assignment: CDR1 MDHEN and CDR2 SYDVKM. The CDR3 loop is CASSFVQGAYQPQHF. DNA for the CDR3: TGTGCCAGCAGTTTTGTACAGGGGGCTTATCAGCCCCAGCATTTT.

V is TRBV4-2 and J is TRBJ1-1, with 8 bases fitting TRBD1. Germline V CDR1 and CDR2: LGHNA, YNFKEQ. Trimming removed 2 bases from V and 5 bases from J; junction bases left unmatched: 4. This CDR3 contains 14 residues. The CDR3 DNA follows: TGTGCCAGCAGCCAAAACAGGGGGGGGACTGAAGCTTTCTTT. Residues: CASSQNRGGTEAFF.

This clone was seen just once. The chain recombines TRBV19 with TRBJ1-4, with 8 nucleotides matching TRBD1. CDR1 LNHDA and CDR2 SQIVND come from the germline V gene (reference sequence). The J segment lost 5 bases and the V segment lost 3 bases, leaving 5 bases of the junction unmatched. The CDR3 loop spans 15 amino acids. The CDR3 loop is CASSIGTGKNEKLFF. For the CDR3, the DNA is TGTGCCAGTAGTATTGGGACAGGAAAGAATGAAAAACTGTTTTTT.

This clone was seen a single time. V and J are TRBV6-1 and TRBJ2-1; 8 nucleotides match TRBD2. Germline CDR1 reads MNHNS; CDR2 reads SASEGT. This CDR3 spans 17 amino acids. V dropped 2 bases and J dropped 5; count of bases not matched to a gene: 11. This CDR3 is CASSEWGVGLGNNEQFF. The CDR3 DNA reads TGTGCCAGCAGTGAATGGGGGGTGGGACTAGGGAACAATGAGCAGTTCTTC.

The V and J genes are TRBV29-1 and TRBJ2-5; 8 bases line up with TRBD1. The tail of the sequence fits TRBJ2-7 better, so the J call may be wrong. Per the germline V gene, CDR1 is SQVTM and CDR2 is ANQGSEA. There are 13 residues in the CDR3. The CDR3 here is CSVGQALSYEQYF. DNA of the CDR3: TGCAGCGTGGGACAGGCGCTCTCCTACGAGCAGTACTTC.

This clone was counted a single time. This chain connects TRBV7-8 to TRBJ2-7; a possible D gene is TRBD2 (6 bases). Trimming took 0 bases from V and 0 from J, leaving 15 bases between them. Germline V gene sequence: CDR1 SGHVS, CDR2 FQNEAQ. CDR3 size: 17 residues. CDR3 nucleotide sequence: TGTGCCAGCAGCTTAGCCCCACTAGCCCATAGCTCCTACGAGCAGTACTTC. This translates into CASSLAPLAHSSYEQYF. The entire variable domain, with the rest obtained from reference TRBV7-8 and TRBJ2-7, is as follows: GAGVSQSPRYKVAKRGQDVALRCDPISGHVSLFWYQQALGQGPEFLTYFQNEAQLDKSGLPSDRFFAERPEGSVSTLKIQRTQQEDSAVYLCASSLAPLAHSSYEQYFGPGTRLTVT.

The chain combines TRBV7-2 with TRBJ2-3; possible D gene TRBD2, 5 bases. V was cut by 6 bases and J by 4 bases, with 17 bases left in between. CDR3 length: 15 amino acids. From germline, CDR1 is SGHTA and CDR2 FQGNSA. This chain's CDR3 is CASSPAHGGPDTQYF. The CDR3 nucleotides read TGTGCCAGCAGTCCGGCCCACGGAGGCCCAGATACGCAGTATTTT.

The rearrangement links TRBV5-4 to TRBJ1-2; TRBD1 is a possible D gene (6 bases). Deletions cut 5 bases from V and 2 bases from J, with 7 bases between. Germline V lookup: CDR1 SGHNT, CDR2 YYREEE (reference sequence). CDR3 length: 12 amino acids. The CDR3 nucleotides read TGTGCCAGCAGGACAGGAAACTATGGCTACACCTTC. This translates into CASRTGNYGYTF.

The chain combines TRBV28 with TRBJ2-3; TRBD2 is a possible D gene (5 bases). The V and J ends lost 7 bases and 5 bases respectively, with 19 bases between them. The CDR3 consists of 15 residues. CDR1 and CDR2 from the germline V gene are MDHEN and SYDVKM. CDR3 sequence: CASTRSGVRGDTQYF. The CDR3 DNA is TGTGCCAGCACCCGTAGTGGGGTCCGGGGAGATACGCAGTATTTT.

V is TRBV7-9 and J is TRBJ2-1; 8 bases map to TRBD2. This CDR3 is built from 12 residues. J was trimmed by 9 bases and V by 5 bases; bases with no gene match: 3. Looked up from germline, CDR1 is SEHNR and CDR2 is FQNEAQ (reference sequence). The CDR3 coding sequence is TGTGCCAGCAGCCCGGGAGGGCTTGAGCAGTTCTTC. This codes for CASSPGGLEQFF.

Only one count was recorded for this clone. The chain has TRBV28 and TRBJ2-1; 9 bases line up with TRBD1. Germline CDR1 and CDR2: MDHEN and SYDVKM. CDR3 length equals 16 residues. V lost 5 bases, J lost 7 bases, and 12 bases stayed unmatched. The CDR3 DNA reads TGTGCCAGCAGTCTAGGGACAGGGATTGGTTTTAATGAGCAGTTCTTC. Translated, it gives CASSLGTGIGFNEQFF.

As for this clone: One end of the junction does not line up with germline, which may come from a read error. The CDR3 coding sequence is TGTGCCAGCAGCCGCGACCGGGACTCCAACAATGAGCAGTTCTTC. It specifies CASSRDRDSNNEQFF. This rearrangement joins TRBV5-4 to TRBJ2-1; a possible D gene is TRBD2 (6 bases). Germline values: CDR1 SGHNT, CDR2 YYREEE (reference sequence). CDR3 length equals 15 residues.

The chain carries TRBV27 and TRBJ2-7, with D perhaps matching TRBD1 (6 bases). Trimming pared 4 bases from V and 2 bases from J, leaving 15 bases between. The germline gives CDR1 MNHEY, CDR2 SMNVEV (reference sequence). This CDR3 has 15 amino acids. The CDR3 DNA is TGTGCCAGCAGTTCCCCGCCGGCAGGGGCCTACGAGCAGTACTTC. It yields the protein CASSSPPAGAYEQYF.

The chain combines TRBV11-2 with TRBJ2-5; D unclear. The germline V gene has CDR1 SGHAT and CDR2 FQNNGV. Trimming removed 2 bases at V and 9 bases at J, with 10 bases between. There are 12 residues in the CDR3. CDR3: CASSLNPVAQYF. CDR3 sequence (DNA): TGTGCCAGCAGCTTAAATCCTGTGGCCCAGTACTTC.

This clone has only one observation. The rearrangement joins TRBV4-2 to TRBJ2-1; 7 nucleotides match TRBD2. CDR3 length equals 14 residues. J gave up 8 bases and V 4 bases, and 8 bases lay outside the gene matches. CDR1 and CDR2 (germline): LGHNA, YNFKEQ. CDR3: CASSPKRDVDEQFF. The CDR3 coding sequence is TGTGCCAGCAGCCCTAAGCGGGACGTCGATGAGCAGTTCTTC.

The chain employs TRBV9 and TRBJ2-2; D ambiguous. V dropped 3 bases and J dropped 2 bases, with 11 bases sitting between them. This CDR3 comprises 15 residues. The germline gives CDR1 SGDLS, CDR2 YYNGEE. The CDR3 coding sequence is TGTGCCAGCAGCGCCCGAGGAGATAACACCGGGGAGCTGTTTTTT. It encodes CASSARGDNTGELFF. Complete variable domain (other parts from reference TRBV9 and TRBJ2-2): DSGVTQTPKHLITATGQRVTLRCSPRSGDLSVYWYQQSLDQGLQFLIQYYNGEERAKGNILERFSAQQFPDLHSELNLSSLELGDSALYFCASSARGDNTGELFFGEGSRLTVL.

CDR3 in amino acids: CASSQVVGLAIDEQFF. The CDR3 bases are TGTGCCAGCAGCCAAGTAGTGGGACTAGCGATAGATGAGCAGTTCTTC. The genes are TRBV4-2 and TRBJ2-1; 10 bases map to TRBD2. V was pared by 1 base and J by 8 bases, with 8 bases of the junction left unmatched. CDR1 and CDR2 (germline): LGHNA, YNFKEQ. CDR3 length: 16 amino acids.